The T cell receptor (beta chain) under discussion was sequenced for a study of Ad26.COV2.S vaccination and SARS-CoV-2 variants (dated by TCRdb to about 2021). At the level of the whole study: Vaccine-arm donors came from COV1001, a multicentre, randomized, double-blind, placebo-controlled phase I-IIa trial of Ad26.COV2.S in healthy adults. A total of approximately 30 samples were included in the TCR-sequenced set, comprising some 20 Ad26.COV2.S vaccine recipients, 5 placebo recipients and 8 SARS-CoV-2 convalescent individuals. Ad26.COV2.S was administered intramuscularly at a dose of 5x10^10 or 1x10^11 viral particles, either as one shot or as two shots given 56 days apart. TCRbeta repertoire sequencing was used to assess the specificity and breadth of SARS-CoV-2-reactive T cell receptors after Ad26.COV2.S vaccination. Investigators did not know the trial group allocation while performing experiments and assessing outcomes. Participants in the trial were split at random into five groups of five each, receiving low-dose or high-dose Ad26.COV2.S once or twice, or else placebo on both occasions.

CDR1 LNHNV and CDR2 YYDKDF were looked up in the germline V gene (reference sequence). Reading from cysteine to phenylalanine, the CDR3 counts 15 amino acids. The DNA shown is the 45-base CDR3, in frame from base 1. V is reduced by 5 bases and J by 8 bases, leaving a spacing of 20 bases between them. The table lists this clone with a count of one. Its target antigen remains unknown. No qualities accompany the bases; no much larger clone lies one base away. Beyond this particular receptor, the publication reports: Compared with placebo recipients, Ad26.COV2.S recipients showed higher spike-specific TCR breadth (P = 0.0014). Comparable non-spike TCR breadth was observed between vaccine and placebo recipients, consistent with only spike being contained in the vaccine. It was noted by the authors that total T cell responses may have been underestimated by the TCR breadth and depth analyses. Substantial breadth of spike-specific CD8+ and CD4+ T cell responses was reported after vaccination. The study was not powered to compare responses between vaccine doses or regimens.

The treatment or condition label, read with the paper, signifies: over 15 received Ad26.COV2.S at low or high dose, single or two shots; roughly five received placebo; per-sample allocation not given. For vaccine and placebo recipients, the sequenced repertoires came from samples collected on day 63 after the first injection. Between 29 July and 7 August 2020, Cohort 1b enrolled around 24 adults aged 18-55 years at one site in Boston, USA. Ad26.COV2.S was a replication-incompetent adenovirus type 26 vector expressing a prefusion-stabilized SARS-CoV-2 spike protein from the original Wuhan strain. The immunoSEQ Assay was used to sequence TCRbeta CDR3 regions. After extraction, genomic DNA underwent amplification by bias-controlled multiplex PCR, followed by high-throughput sequencing. On the authors' methods: To quantify the absolute abundance of each unique TCRbeta CDR3 region, sequences were collapsed and filtered. T cell fraction was estimated by normalizing TCRbeta template counts to usable DNA, which was measured by amplifying reference genes present in all nucleated cells. Repertoire TCRs were annotated as SARS-CoV-2-specific when V gene, CDR3 amino acid sequence and J gene were exactly matched to a known reactive TCR set. MIRA supplied the reference SARS-CoV-2 TCR set, which was filtered for enrichment in COVID-19-positive ImmuneCODE repertoires so that public or cross-reactive TCRs were removed. Drawing on the MIRA antigens, annotated TCRs were analysed further at the level of specific ORF or position within ORF. Depth was the summed frequency of annotated unique rearrangements, while breadth was defined as annotated unique rearrangements over total unique productive rearrangements. Two-sided Wilcoxon rank-sum tests were used to compare TCR breadth between groups. TCRdb provides this immuneACCESS table in a form limited to in-frame rearrangements. Some clones are lacking; in checked studies, under half of them reflect an unresolved V gene, and why the rest are absent is not known. The V and J calls and the clone size are those of that table, but D and trimming were determined from the DNA. The sample table holds some 250,000 clones, of which around 87% were seen once. The ten largest clones add up to approximately 11% of the sample.

The rearranged chain carries TRBV15 and TRBJ2-3; tentative D gene TRBD1, with 6 bases matching. The starting material was peripheral blood, obtained in a trial of Ad26.COV2.S vaccine versus placebo. The receptor's source is a person between 18 and 60 years old who received the Ad26.COV2.S COVID-19 vaccine or a placebo. At the DNA level, the sequence is TGTGCCACCAGCCCTCGGGACATGGATGTTGGTACGCAGTATTTT. This gives the protein CATSPRDMDVGTQYF.